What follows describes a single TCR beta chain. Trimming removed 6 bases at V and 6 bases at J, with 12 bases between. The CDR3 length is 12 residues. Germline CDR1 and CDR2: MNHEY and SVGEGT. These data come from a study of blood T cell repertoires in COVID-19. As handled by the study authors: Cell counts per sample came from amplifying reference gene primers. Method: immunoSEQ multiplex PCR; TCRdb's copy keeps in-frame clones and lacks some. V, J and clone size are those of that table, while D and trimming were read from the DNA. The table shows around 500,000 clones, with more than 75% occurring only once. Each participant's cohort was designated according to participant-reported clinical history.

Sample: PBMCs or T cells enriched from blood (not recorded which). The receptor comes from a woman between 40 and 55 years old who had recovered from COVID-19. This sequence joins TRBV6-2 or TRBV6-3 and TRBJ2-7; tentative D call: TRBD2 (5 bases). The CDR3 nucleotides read TGTGCCAGCAGCCCCCCTCGGGGCGAGCAGTACTTC. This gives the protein CASSPPRGEQYF.